This T cell receptor (beta chain) was captured by sequencing in a study of blood T cell repertoires in COVID-19 (dated by TCRdb to 2019 to 2021). Describing the broader study: Samples covering the acute and convalescent phases of COVID-19 were provided by collaborators in the United States, Italy and Spain. The dataset comprised deeply sampled blood TCRbeta repertoires from subjects exposed to, actively infected with, or recovered from COVID-19. Where HLA class I and class II types were available, the types were taken from metadata supplied by the sample provider, not from assay-based typing. The repertoires were made available in a free public database intended to serve as a resource for research on the immune response to SARS-CoV-2. Nearly every sample came with metadata listing a de-identified subject ID, COVID-19 status, age in years and sex. The material from the prospective study consisted of cDNA or gDNA derived from T cells, B-cell-depleted T cells, or PBMCs. Samples were obtained from the ongoing ImmuneRACE study (first 160 participants) and from about 1,300 subjects provided by 6 global collaborators.

TCRbeta CDR3 regions were amplified from genomic DNA using the immunoSEQ Assay, a bias-controlled multiplex PCR. Concerning the study's data processing: The number of nucleated cells in each sample was estimated by amplification of reference gene primers within the assay. To quantify the absolute abundance of each unique TCRbeta CDR3 rearrangement, sequence reads were collapsed and filtered. For each sample, productive Simpson clonality was calculated as the square root of Simpson's diversity index across productive rearrangements. Held by TCRdb, this immuneACCESS table contains in-frame sequences only and omits some clones. Under half of the omission traces to an unresolved V gene where checked; the cause of the rest is unknown. Clone size and V and J calls were adopted from that table, with D and trimming inferred from the DNA. The sample records about 80,000 clones, approximately 80% of which are singletons. The ten top clones hold about 12% of the sample.

The collaborating institutions used their own protocols to collect whole blood in K2EDTA tubes. For TCRbeta analysis, collaborators shipped samples in one of three forms: frozen whole blood, isolated PBMCs, or DNA extracted from either of those sample types. A few counts support this clone. What antigen it recognizes has not been identified. No quality values exist for individual bases; no much larger clone is one base distant. Looking up the germline V gene yields CDR1 SNHLY and CDR2 FYNNEI. Relative to germline, V is missing 8 bases and J is missing 10 bases, with 12 bases of the junction outside any gene match. The CDR3 holds 13 amino acids from the cysteine to the phenylalanine. Only the CDR3 part of the read is kept: 39 bases, read in frame from the first base. The paper's findings and limits, for the study overall: How much clinical and demographic metadata was included differed by source and by participant, and the metadata was provided uncurated.

Recombination linked TRBV2 to TRBJ1-1, and TRBD1 matches 8 of the central bases. The specimen was peripheral blood. This sequence originates from a man of 80 years or more with acute or convalescent COVID-19. The sequenced DNA: TGTGCCAGCGCCCTTGGCAGGGGGCGAGGAGCTTTCTTT. Its protein product is CASALGRGRGAFF.